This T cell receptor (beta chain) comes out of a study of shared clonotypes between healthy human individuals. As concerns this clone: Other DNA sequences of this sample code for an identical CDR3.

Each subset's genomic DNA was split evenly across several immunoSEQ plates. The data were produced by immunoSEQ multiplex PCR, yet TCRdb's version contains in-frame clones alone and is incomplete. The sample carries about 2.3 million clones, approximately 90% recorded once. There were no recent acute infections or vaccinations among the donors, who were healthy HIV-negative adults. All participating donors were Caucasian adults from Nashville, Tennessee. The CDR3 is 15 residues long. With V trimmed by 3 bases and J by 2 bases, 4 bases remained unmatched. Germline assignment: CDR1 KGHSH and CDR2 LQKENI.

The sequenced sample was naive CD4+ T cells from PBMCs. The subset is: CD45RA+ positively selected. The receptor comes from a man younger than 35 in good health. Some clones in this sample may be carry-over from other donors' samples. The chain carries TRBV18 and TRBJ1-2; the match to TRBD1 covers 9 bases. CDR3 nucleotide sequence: TGTGCCAGCTCACCGCGGACAGGGGAAAACTATGGCTACACCTTC. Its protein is CASSPRTGENYGYTF.